This TCR beta chain was sequenced in a study of beta chain features in type 1 diabetes. Study outcomes and limitations: Shortening that was moderate but significant affected the TCRB CDR3s of Type 1 diabetes patients in all four CD4+ subsets. Compared with healthy donors, patients appeared to share more similar naive, central memory and regulatory TCRB repertoires. A PCR bias possibly favoring shorter templates would apply equally to patients and controls.

The CDR3 is made up of 16 amino acids. Germline CDR1 reads SEHNR; CDR2 reads FQNEAQ (reference sequence). V lost 3 bases and J lost 1; bases outside the gene matches: 6. The table lists this clone with a few counts. The antigen is unknown. The sequenced template was cDNA made from the entire isolated RNA. Using immunoSEQ multiplex PCR, the repertoire was profiled, and TCRdb retains in-frame clones only, with some absent. Of 850,000 to 900,000 clones listed, roughly 16% were seen once; the top ten hold 0.023%. The receptor comes from a woman aged 18-29 years in good health. The chain employs TRBV7-9 and TRBJ2-7; the match to TRBD1 covers 10 bases. The sequenced sample consisted of naive CD4+ T cells from blood. CDR3 nucleotides: TGTGCCAGCAGCTTCGGACAGGGGGACACATCCTACGAGCAGTACTTC. Translation: CASSFGQGDTSYEQYF.